Listed here are 26 T cell receptor beta chains from one sample, sequenced in a study of T cells in Graves' hyperthyroidism and ophthalmopathy. Amplification of TCR beta CDR3 regions was performed using RNA transcripts as template. TCR CDR3 regions were first amplified by RT-PCR with HTBI primers. MiXCR was run by TCRdb on the multiplex PCR reads, yielding one entry per CDR3 protein. This sample yields about 380,000 distinct CDR3 sequences, of which roughly 15% are seen a single time; about 18% belongs to the top ten. Input material: blood. These TCRs come from a young woman with Graves' ophthalmopathy.

V is TRBV6-2 or TRBV6-3 and J is TRBJ1-1, with a possible D match to TRBD1 (5 bases). Trimming removed 2 bases from V and 3 bases from J, with 13 bases in between. The germline gives CDR1 MNHEY, CDR2 SVGEGT. There are 15 residues in the CDR3. The CDR3 nucleotides are TGTGCCAGCAGTTACCAACGGGGCGGGGACACTGAAGCTTTCTTT. Protein: CASSYQRGGDTEAFF.

The V and J genes are TRBV19 and TRBJ2-2; D possibly corresponds to TRBD2 (5 bases). From germline, CDR1 is LNHDA and CDR2 SQIVND (reference sequence). V lost 3 bases and J lost 3, with 14 bases in between. This CDR3 is built from 16 residues. CDR3 amino acids: CASSIDEGADTGELFF. The CDR3 region has the DNA TGTGCCAGTAGTATCGATGAGGGAGCGGACACCGGGGAGCTGTTTTTT. Full variable domain (missing parts from reference TRBV19 and TRBJ2-2): DGGITQSPKYLFRKEGQNVTLSCEQNLNHDAMYWYRQDPGQGLRLIYYSQIVNDFQKGDIAEGYSVSREKKESFPLTVTSAQKNPTAFYLCASSIDEGADTGELFFGEGSRLTVL.

Only a few counts were recorded for this clonotype. The chain recombines TRBV20-1 with TRBJ2-7, with a weak D call TRBD2 (5 bases). V was clipped by 0 bases and J by 9 bases, with 15 bases between them. This CDR3 spans 13 amino acids. CDR1 and CDR2 (germline): DFQATT, SNEGSKA (reference sequence). The CDR3 reads CSARDNGVRGQYF. CDR3 bases: TGCAGTGCTAGAGATAACGGGGTCCGGGGGCAGTACTTC.

This clonotype has at least ten counts. The rearrangement uses TRBV27 and TRBJ1-1; possibly TRBD1 for D (5 bases). The CDR3 is 15 residues long. From germline, CDR1 is MNHEY and CDR2 SMNVEV (reference sequence). The germline V and J ends were trimmed by 2 bases and 3 bases, with 13 bases remaining between them. CDR3 region: CASSLRGLSDTEAFF. As DNA, the CDR3 is TGTGCCAGCAGTTTAAGGGGCCTATCGGACACTGAAGCTTTCTTT.

In this sample, this clonotype turned up many times. The CDR3 coding sequence is TGCGCCAGCAGCCAAGACCGGGACAGGGGGCAAGTCGGGGAGCTGTTTTTT. Its protein product is CASSQDRDRGQVGELFF. V usage is TRBV4-1 and J usage is TRBJ2-2; 12 bases agree with TRBD1. Trimming cost V 0 bases and J 7 bases; bases outside gene matches: 6. The CDR3 consists of 17 residues. Germline V lookup: CDR1 MGHRA, CDR2 YSYEKL.

This clonotype was observed a handful of times. The V call is TRBV20-1, the J call TRBJ2-2; D call uncertain. This CDR3 contains 14 residues. V lost 3 bases, J lost 4 bases, and 12 bases lay in between. Germline assignment: CDR1 DFQATT and CDR2 SNEGSKA (reference sequence). CDR3 amino acids: CSASETLITGELFF. The DNA for the CDR3 is TGCAGTGCTAGTGAAACGCTGATCACCGGGGAGCTGTTTTTT.

V gene TRBV6-1 combines with J gene TRBJ2-1, with D uncertain. CDR3 size: 11 residues. V lost 7 bases, J lost 8 bases, and 9 bases lay in between. Germline-derived CDR1 and CDR2 are MNHNS and SASEGT. The CDR3 protein is CASIRVDEQFF. The CDR3 nucleotides are TGTGCCAGCATCCGGGTGGATGAGCAGTTCTTC.

This clonotype has at least ten counts. This chain uses TRBV10-3 with TRBJ2-3; D not certain. V was clipped by 2 bases and J by 1 base, with 4 bases between them. CDR3 size: 13 residues. Germline V gene lookup returns CDR1 ENHRY and CDR2 SYGVKD. The CDR3 sequence is CAISEDGTDTQYF. The CDR3 DNA reads TGTGCCATCAGTGAGGACGGCACAGATACGCAGTATTTT.

This clonotype was counted ten times or more. The rearrangement uses TRBV20-1 and TRBJ2-1; TRBD1 matches at 7 bases. Germline lookup yields CDR1 DFQATT and CDR2 SNEGSKA (reference sequence). V trimming: 3 bases; J trimming: 4 bases; junction bases outside the gene matches: 6. This CDR3 is 14 amino acids long. For the CDR3, the DNA is TGCAGTGCTAGTAGGGGGCCCATTTACAATGAGCAGTTCTTC. Its translation is CSASRGPIYNEQFF.

This clonotype was observed many times. This sequence joins TRBV2 and TRBJ1-2; 12 bases line up with TRBD1. This CDR3 contains 14 residues. V was pared by 6 bases and J by 5 bases, with 4 bases of the junction left unmatched. In germline, CDR1 is SNHLY, CDR2 FYNNEI. The CDR3 bases are TGTGCCAGCAGCGCGGGACAGGGGGCTTATGGCTACACCTTC. Translating gives CASSAGQGAYGYTF.

This chain connects TRBV6-2 or TRBV6-3 to TRBJ2-7, with 10 positions matching TRBD1. This CDR3 is built from 15 residues. V dropped 4 bases and J dropped 5; count of bases not matched to a gene: 8. Germline-derived CDR1 and CDR2 are MNHEY and SVGEGT. The CDR3 region is CASSFPDRGNHEQYF. CDR3 in DNA: TGTGCCAGCAGTTTCCCGGACAGGGGGAACCACGAGCAGTACTTC.

This clonotype was observed at least ten times. V usage is TRBV20-1 and J usage is TRBJ2-7, with a tentative D call TRBD2 (6 bases). Germline V lookup: CDR1 DFQATT, CDR2 SNEGSKA (reference sequence). This CDR3 region has 14 residues. The V end lost 4 bases, the J end lost 4 bases, and 17 bases lay between the germline ends. The CDR3 DNA reads as TGCAGTGCTACCGGCGTGGAGGGCGGGTACGAGCAGTACTTC. It specifies CSATGVEGGYEQYF.

This clonotype was observed at least ten times. This chain uses TRBV20-1 with TRBJ2-3; no clear D. CDR3 size: 10 residues. The V end lost 6 bases, the J end lost 3 bases, and 4 bases lay between the germline ends. Germline V gene lookup returns CDR1 DFQATT and CDR2 SNEGSKA (reference sequence). This chain's CDR3 is CSARTDTQYF. The CDR3 coding sequence is TGCAGTGCCAGAACAGATACGCAGTATTTT.

This clonotype was seen repeatedly, ten times or more. The genes are TRBV28 and TRBJ1-5; 8 bases are a match to TRBD1. The CDR3 totals 17 residues. Germline CDR1 and CDR2: MDHEN and SYDVKM. J gave up 4 bases and V 2 bases, and 10 bases lay outside the gene matches. The CDR3 protein is CASSLAPGDRGNQPQHF. The CDR3 bases are TGTGCCAGCAGTTTAGCGCCGGGAGACAGGGGTAATCAGCCCCAGCATTTT.

This clonotype was picked up many times. In nucleotides, the CDR3 is TGTGCCAGCAGCTTAGGGACTAGCGGGGGTTACAATGAGCAGTTCTTC. Translating it yields CASSLGTSGGYNEQFF. The gene calls are TRBV7-6 and TRBJ2-1; 13 bases agree with TRBD2. Per germline, CDR1 SGHVS and CDR2 FNYEAQ. Trimming removed 1 base from V and 4 bases from J; junction bases left unmatched: 1. CDR3 length: 16 residues.

This clonotype was counted many times. V is TRBV5-1 and J is TRBJ2-1; D call uncertain. Trimming pared 0 bases from V and 2 bases from J, leaving 9 bases between. CDR3 size: 15 residues. Germline V gene data show CDR1 as SGHRS and CDR2 as YFSETQ. The CDR3 sequence: CASSLGTLTYNEQFF. The CDR3 DNA reads TGCGCCAGCAGCTTGGGGACCCTAACCTACAATGAGCAGTTCTTC.

This clonotype occurred a few times. J is TRBJ2-5 and V is TRBV7-3, with 9 positions matching TRBD2. The CDR3 length is 16 residues. With 3 bases clipped from V and 4 bases from J, the junction kept 9 bases outside the gene matches. CDR1 and CDR2 (germline): SGHTA, FQGTGA. The CDR3 loop reads CASSLSRRGGRETQYF. The CDR3 DNA is TGTGCCAGCAGCTTGAGTCGGCGGGGGGGCCGAGAGACCCAGTACTTC.

This clonotype was seen repeatedly, ten times or more. The CDR3 nucleotides are TGCAGTGCTGAGTCTCCCGGGACAGGGGGCGGGTTTTATCAGCCCCAGCATTTT. Protein product: CSAESPGTGGGFYQPQHF. The chain employs TRBV20-1 and TRBJ1-5; 12 bases are a match to TRBD1. Germline V gives CDR1 DFQATT, CDR2 SNEGSKA (reference sequence). V was pared by 5 bases and J by 5 bases, with 16 bases of the junction left unmatched. This CDR3 region has 18 residues.

In this sample, this clonotype turned up once. V usage is TRBV12-5 and J usage is TRBJ1-1; tentatively, D is TRBD1 (5 bases). CDR3 size: 16 residues. V was cut by 0 bases and J by 8 bases, with 19 bases left in between. CDR1 LGHNT and CDR2 FRNRAP come from the germline V gene. CDR3 sequence reads: CASGLVLGTLSTEAFF. In DNA, the CDR3 is TGTGCTAGTGGTTTGGTACTCGGGACCCTGAGCACCGAAGCTTTCTTT. The full variable domain, rest sourced from reference TRBV12-5 and TRBJ1-1, is DARVTQTPRHKVTEMGQEVTMRCQPILGHNTVFWYRQTMMQGLELLAYFRNRAPLDDSGMPKDRFSAEMPDATLATLKIQPSEPRDSAVYFCASGLVLGTLSTEAFFGQGTRLTVV.

This clonotype has a count of ten or more. The chain joins TRBV20-1 to TRBJ2-1; TRBD2 matches 11 bases. V lost 0 bases to trimming and J lost 4 bases; unmatched junction nucleotides: 8. The CDR3 spans 17 residues. Per germline, CDR1 DFQATT and CDR2 SNEGSKA (reference sequence). CDR3 amino acids: CSARDLLAGGLYNEQFF. In DNA, the CDR3 is TGCAGTGCTAGAGATCTGCTAGCGGGGGGATTATACAATGAGCAGTTCTTC.

This clonotype was observed many times. This chain links TRBV28 with TRBJ2-5; D is ambiguous. Germline-derived CDR1 and CDR2 are MDHEN and SYDVKM. Trimming removed 10 bases from V and 7 bases from J, with 16 bases in between. The CDR3 runs to 12 residues. The CDR3: CAIHSLLWTQYF. DNA for the CDR3: TGTGCCATACATTCTCTGTTATGGACCCAGTACTTC.

Ten or more counts support this clonotype. The J gene is TRBJ1-2, the V gene TRBV7-2; possible D gene TRBD1, 5 bases. With 3 bases removed from V and 0 bases from J, the gap between germline ends came to 14 bases. Germline lookup yields CDR1 SGHTA and CDR2 FQGNSA. The CDR3 is 16 amino acids. CDR3 in DNA: TGTGCCAGCAGCTTGGGAAGGGGAGGGGCTAACTATGGCTACACCTTC. As protein: CASSLGRGGANYGYTF.

The table lists this clonotype with many counts. CDR3 amino acids: CASSLGVLPAYEQYF. The DNA of the CDR3 is TGTGCCAGCAGCTTAGGTGTCCTGCCGGCCTACGAGCAGTACTTC. V and J are TRBV11-2 and TRBJ2-7; D remains unclear. Trimming pared 1 base from V and 2 bases from J, leaving 12 bases between. This CDR3 spans 15 amino acids. Per the germline V gene, CDR1 is SGHAT and CDR2 is FQNNGV.

This clonotype was seen a handful of times. The V gene is TRBV4-1, the J gene TRBJ2-3; D uncertain. CDR3 size: 16 residues. Germline V gene lookup returns CDR1 MGHRA and CDR2 YSYEKL. Trimming left V 1 base short and J 1 base short, with 12 bases between. CDR3 DNA: TGCGCCAGCAGCCAAGTGTTTGGCTTTGGCACAGATACGCAGTATTTT. The encoded protein is CASSQVFGFGTDTQYF.

The table lists this clonotype with many counts. V gene TRBV6-1 combines with J gene TRBJ1-1; TRBD1 agrees at 8 bases. The V and J ends lost 5 bases and 0 bases, in that order; junction bases with no gene match: 8. The germline CDR1 and CDR2 sequences are MNHNS and SASEGT. This CDR3 is 16 amino acids long. CDR3 in DNA: TGTGCCAGCAGTAAGTACAGGGGGGTTGTGAACACTGAAGCTTTCTTT. This encodes CASSKYRGVVNTEAFF.

This clonotype was seen a handful of times. The chain couples TRBV2 to TRBJ1-4, with 7 positions matching TRBD1. Germline V gives CDR1 SNHLY, CDR2 FYNNEI. J was trimmed by 5 bases and V by 4 bases; bases with no gene match: 7. This CDR3 contains 15 residues. The CDR3, as DNA: TGTGCCAGCAGTGGGTGGACAGGTCCGAATGAAAAACTGTTTTTT. As protein: CASSGWTGPNEKLFF.